This passage covers 17 T cell receptor beta chains from one sample sequenced in a study of beta chain features in type 1 diabetes (dated by TCRdb to between 2018 and 2020). Library prep was done by the immunoSEQ multiplex PCR assay. The entire isolated RNA was reverse transcribed using the High Capacity cDNA Reverse Transcription Kit, and thus expressed TCRB transcripts were sequenced. TCRdb retrieved this table from immuneACCESS and kept in-frame rearrangements only. Not all clones are present; in checked studies, unresolved V genes account for under half, and no reason is known for the remainder. In all, the sample holds 810,000 or so clones, and roughly a sixth of those were seen once. The ten largest clonotypes hold 0.02% to 0.025% of the sample. Sequencing used naive CD4+ T cells from blood. This sample's cell subset or site label indicates: true naive CD4+ T cells. The origin of the receptors is a woman under 30 in good health.

This chain links TRBV7-2 with TRBJ2-1, with D maybe TRBD1 (5 bases). Trimming took 3 bases from V and 1 from J, leaving 7 bases between them. Germline-derived CDR1 and CDR2 are SGHTA and FQGNSA. The CDR3 covers 14 residues. CDR3 loop: CASSFAGSYNEQFF. DNA of the CDR3: TGTGCCAGCAGCTTCGCAGGGTCCTACAATGAGCAGTTCTTC.

This clone was detected a few times. The J gene is TRBJ2-1, the V gene TRBV20-1; no definite D call. The CDR3 runs 11 residues. V was pared by 3 bases and J by 8 bases, with 8 bases between. Germline assignment: CDR1 DFQATT and CDR2 SNEGSKA (reference sequence). CDR3 loop: CSASTNDEQFF. The DNA of the CDR3 is TGCAGTGCTAGTACAAACGATGAGCAGTTCTTC.

This clone showed up just a few times. The sample contains more than one DNA sequence encoding this CDR3. V usage is TRBV5-4 and J usage is TRBJ2-1, with TRBD2 matching over 9 bases. V lost 4 bases to trimming and J lost 1 base; unmatched junction nucleotides: 3. This CDR3 comprises 15 residues. Germline CDR1 SGHNT, CDR2 YYREEE (reference sequence). CDR3 residues: CASSPTSGSYNEQFF. The CDR3, as DNA: TGTGCCAGCAGCCCGACTAGCGGTTCCTACAATGAGCAGTTCTTC.

The rearrangement uses TRBV4-3 and TRBJ1-2; TRBD1 matches at 7 bases. Germline CDR1 reads LGHNA; CDR2 reads YSLEER. The CDR3 has 13 amino acids. Trimming at V came to 3 bases and at J to 3 bases, leaving 1 base not matched to a gene. The CDR3 region has the DNA TGCGCCAGCAGCCAGGGACAGCACTATGGCTACACCTTC. Its protein is CASSQGQHYGYTF.

V and J are TRBV9 and TRBJ2-2; 9 nucleotides align to TRBD1. The germline CDR1 and CDR2 sequences are SGDLS and YYNGEE. V gave up 0 bases and J gave up 7 bases; unmatched junction bases: 10. This CDR3 region has 17 residues. The CDR3 region has the DNA TGTGCCAGCAGCGTAGCCCGCTGGACAGGGGCGGGCGGGGAGCTGTTTTTT. Translating gives CASSVARWTGAGGELFF.

This clone appeared a single time. This chain uses TRBV18 with TRBJ1-4; D is ambiguous. Between the trimmed V and J ends, which lost 1 base and 7 bases, there was a span of 7 bases. Germline V gene lookup returns CDR1 KGHSH and CDR2 LQKENI. The CDR3 length is 13 residues. CDR3 region: CASSPLRFEKLFF. The CDR3 region has the DNA TGTGCCAGCTCACCACTCCGGTTTGAAAAACTGTTTTTT. Drawing the rest from reference TRBV18 and TRBJ1-4, the complete variable domain is NAGVMQNPRHLVRRRGQEARLRCSPMKGHSHVYWYRQLPEEGLKFMVYLQKENIIDESGMPKERFSAEFPKEGPSILRIQQVVRGDSAAYFCASSPLRFEKLFFGSGTQLSVL.

The chain employs TRBV10-3 and TRBJ2-2; weak D call: TRBD1 (5 bases). This CDR3 is 14 amino acids long. CDR1 and CDR2 from the germline V gene are ENHRY and SYGVKD. V lost 5 bases, J lost 1 base, and 8 bases lay in between. The CDR3 sequence is CAISSTGNTGELFF. In DNA, the CDR3 is TGTGCCATCAGTTCTACAGGGAACACCGGGGAGCTGTTTTTT.

The rearrangement links TRBV28 to TRBJ2-3; 10 nucleotides line up with TRBD1. CDR1 MDHEN and CDR2 SYDVKM come from the germline V gene. The V gene end was trimmed by 2 bases and the J gene end by 2 bases; junction bases not matched to a gene: 4. This CDR3 has 16 amino acids. The CDR3 is CASSLGQGGTTDTQYF. In nucleotides, the CDR3 is TGTGCCAGCAGTTTAGGACAGGGGGGGACCACAGATACGCAGTATTTT.

The V and J genes are TRBV11-2 and TRBJ2-1; 12 positions match TRBD2. CDR1 and CDR2 (germline): SGHAT, FQNNGV. The CDR3 sequence is 16 residues long. With V trimmed by 3 bases and J by 2 bases, 2 bases remained unmatched. For the CDR3, the DNA is TGTGCCAGCAGCTTCCGACTAGCGGGAGCCTACAATGAGCAGTTCTTC. This gives the protein CASSFRLAGAYNEQFF.

In its sample, this clone was seen a few times. The genes are TRBV6-5 and TRBJ2-5, with D unresolved. CDR1 and CDR2 from the germline V gene are MNHEY and SVGAGI. The V end was cut by 4 bases, the J end by 9 bases, with 12 bases between. The CDR3 covers 12 residues. The CDR3 bases are TGTGCCAGCAGTTTTGACCGACGGGCCCAGTACTTC. Translation gives CASSFDRRAQYF.

This clone turned up a few times. The rearrangement uses TRBV15 and TRBJ1-1; a weak D match, TRBD1 (6 bases). Germline assignment: CDR1 LNHNV and CDR2 YYDKDF (reference sequence). The V gene lost 5 bases and the J gene lost 11 bases, with 12 bases spanning the gap. CDR3 length: 11 residues. CDR3 region: CATSVQGVAFF. For the CDR3, the DNA is TGTGCCACCAGCGTACAGGGTGTGGCTTTCTTT. The full variable domain, its missing parts supplied by reference TRBV15 and TRBJ1-1, is DAMVIQNPRYQVTQFGKPVTLSCSQTLNHNVMYWYQQKSSQAPKLLFHYYDKDFNNEADTPDNFQSRRPNTSFCFLDIRSPGLGDTAMYLCATSVQGVAFFGQGTRLTVV.

The chain links TRBV4-3 to TRBJ2-3, with TRBD1 matching 10 bases. Losses at the gene ends were 1 base for V and 1 base for J; bases not matched to a gene: 2. The CDR3 runs to 16 residues. Germline-derived CDR1 and CDR2 are LGHNA and YSLEER. The CDR3 sequence is CASSQAGTGGTDTQYF. The CDR3 DNA reads as TGCGCCAGCAGCCAAGCAGGGACAGGGGGCACAGATACGCAGTATTTT.

The chain combines TRBV6-4 with TRBJ2-7; D is unclear. Germline CDR1 MRHNA, CDR2 SNTAGT. Deletions cut 4 bases from V and 5 bases from J, with 12 bases between. This CDR3 has 13 amino acids. DNA for the CDR3: TGTGCCAGCAGTGGCCCCAGGAGTAACGAGCAGTACTTC. As protein: CASSGPRSNEQYF.

This clone appeared a few times. The chain is built from TRBV7-6 and TRBJ2-1, with D perhaps matching TRBD2 (6 bases). Trimming left V 4 bases short and J 9 bases short, with 10 bases between. The CDR3 runs to 12 residues. Germline V lookup: CDR1 SGHVS, CDR2 FNYEAQ. The CDR3: CASSSTRSEQFF. CDR3 coding DNA: TGTGCCAGCAGCTCGACTAGATCTGAGCAGTTCTTC.

This clone was counted between two and nine times. The V call is TRBV7-9, the J call TRBJ2-2, with D maybe TRBD2 (6 bases). The CDR3 runs to 15 residues. Trimming pared 1 base from V and 0 bases from J, leaving 6 bases between. Germline lookup yields CDR1 SEHNR and CDR2 FQNEAQ (reference sequence). The CDR3 nucleotides are TGTGCCAGCAGCTTAGGACTAGCGAACACCGGGGAGCTGTTTTTT. Amino acid sequence: CASSLGLANTGELFF.

This clone was picked up a small number of times. This chain uses TRBV5-1 with TRBJ2-1, with D maybe TRBD1 (5 bases). The CDR3 runs 15 residues. The germline V and J ends were trimmed by 0 bases and 4 bases, with 11 bases remaining between them. CDR1 and CDR2 (germline): SGHRS, YFSETQ. CDR3 amino acids: CASSLGQGKYNEQFF. DNA of the CDR3: TGCGCCAGCAGCTTGGGTCAGGGCAAATACAATGAGCAGTTCTTC. The complete variable domain, with remaining parts taken from reference TRBV5-1 and TRBJ2-1, reads KAGVTQTPRYLIKTRGQQVTLSCSPISGHRSVSWYQQTPGQGLQFLFEYFSETQRNKGNFPGRFSGRQFSNSRSEMNVSTLELGDSALYLCASSLGQGKYNEQFFGPGTRLTVL.

This clone was found a few times. This chain joins TRBV6-5 and TRBJ2-3; D possibly corresponds to TRBD1 (5 bases). Germline V gives CDR1 MNHEY, CDR2 SVGAGI. The CDR3 consists of 13 residues. Trimming removed 5 bases at V and 3 bases at J, with 9 bases between. The CDR3 loop is CASSSRQTDTQYF. CDR3 in DNA: TGTGCCAGCAGTAGTCGACAGACAGATACGCAGTATTTT.